This T cell receptor (beta chain) was sequenced for a study of T cell responses to AZD1222 COVID-19 vaccine. Study-wide points: Nearly half of the spike-specific TCRs reportedly recognize variant regions that carry no mutations.

In germline, CDR1 is MNHEY, CDR2 SVGAGI. The length of the CDR3 is 14 residues. The trim removed 5 bases at V and 5 bases at J, leaving 7 bases unmatched. The assay was immunoSEQ multiplex PCR, and TCRdb's table has in-frame clones only and misses some. This table has almost 80,000 clones, 87% appearing once. In the case of this clone: What it binds is not known.

The chain couples TRBV6-5 to TRBJ1-2, with 8 bases that match TRBD1. The sequence derives from an adult in good health. This specimen was peripheral blood, taken on day 0 of AZD1222 vaccination. The CDR3, as DNA: TGTGCCAGCAGTCACAGGGGGGAAGGGTATGGCTACACCTTC. Its protein is CASSHRGEGYGYTF.